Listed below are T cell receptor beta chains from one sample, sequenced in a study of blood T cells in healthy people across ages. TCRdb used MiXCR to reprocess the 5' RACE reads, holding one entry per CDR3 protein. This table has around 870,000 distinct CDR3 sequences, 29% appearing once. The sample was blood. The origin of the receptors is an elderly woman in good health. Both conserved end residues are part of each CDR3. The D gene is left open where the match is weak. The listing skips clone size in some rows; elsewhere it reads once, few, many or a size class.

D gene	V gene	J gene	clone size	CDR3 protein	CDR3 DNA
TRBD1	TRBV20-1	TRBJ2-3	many	CSASTSTGVITDTQYF	TGCAGTGCCTCCACCTCAACAGGGGTAATTACAGATACGCAGTATTTT
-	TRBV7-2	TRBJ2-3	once	CASSSTRDRPPYF	TGTGCCAGCAGCTCGACCCGGGACCGACCCCCGTATTTT
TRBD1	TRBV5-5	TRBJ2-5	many	CASSSSIWSTGEETQYF	TGTGCCAGCAGCTCTTCAATATGGTCGACAGGGGAAGAGACCCAGTACTTC
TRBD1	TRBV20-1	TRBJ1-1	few	CSARTGTNTEAFF	TGCAGTGCTAGGACAGGGACTAACACTGAAGCTTTCTTT
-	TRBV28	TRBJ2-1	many	CASRLGQLSYNEQFF	TGTGCCAGCAGACTGGGACAACTCTCCTACAATGAGCAGTTCTTC
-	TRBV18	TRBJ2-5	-	CASSPIDSPRAQYF	TGTGCCAGCTCACCTATAGACAGTCCCAGGGCCCAGTACTTC
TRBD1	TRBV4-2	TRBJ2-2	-	CASRKQGGGDTGELFF	TGTGCCAGCAGAAAACAGGGGGGTGGGGACACCGGGGAGCTGTTTTTT
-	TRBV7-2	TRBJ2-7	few	CASRRAGDPYEQYF	TGTGCCAGCCGCCGCGCAGGCGATCCCTACGAGCAGTACTTC
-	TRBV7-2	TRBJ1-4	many	CASSYRINEKLFF	TGTGCCAGCAGCTACAGGATTAATGAAAAACTGTTTTTT
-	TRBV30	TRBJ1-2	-	CACYNYGYTF	TGTGCCTGTTATAACTATGGCTACACCTTC
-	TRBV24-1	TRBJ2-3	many	CASLKRDTQYF	TGTGCCTCTTTAAAACGAGATACGCAGTATTTT
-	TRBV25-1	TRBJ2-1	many	CASSEYIPSYNEQFF	TGTGCCAGCAGTGAATATATCCCCTCCTACAATGAGCAGTTCTTC
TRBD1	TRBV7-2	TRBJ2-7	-	CASSLVPQGATEPQYF	TGTGCCAGCAGCTTAGTCCCGCAGGGGGCGACGGAGCCCCAGTACTTC
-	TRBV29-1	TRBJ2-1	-	CSVEDPLAFRGNEQFF	TGCAGCGTTGAAGATCCCCTCGCCTTCCGGGGCAATGAGCAGTTCTTC
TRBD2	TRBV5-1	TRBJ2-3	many	CASNRLAGTDTQYF	TGCGCCAGCAATAGACTAGCAGGGACAGATACGCAGTATTTT
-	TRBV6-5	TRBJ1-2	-	CASKDLVAIYGYTF	TGTGCCAGCAAGGATTTGGTAGCGATCTATGGCTACACCTTC
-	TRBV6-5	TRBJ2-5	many	CASSYQSGLETQYF	TGTGCCAGCAGTTACCAGAGCGGGTTGGAGACCCAGTACTTC
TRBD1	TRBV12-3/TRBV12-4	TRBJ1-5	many	CASSSRGGDRPQHF	TGTGCCAGCAGTTCTCGAGGGGGCGACAGGCCTCAGCATTTT
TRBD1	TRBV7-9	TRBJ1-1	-	CASSPRDRRNTEAFF	TGTGCCAGCAGCCCCCGGGACAGGAGGAACACTGAAGCTTTCTTT
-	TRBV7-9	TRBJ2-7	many	CASSSKLSTEQYF	TGTGCCAGCAGCTCTAAACTTTCAACCGAGCAGTACTTC
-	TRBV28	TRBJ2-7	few	CASSLWHGDHEQYF	TGTGCCAGCAGTTTATGGCACGGCGACCACGAGCAGTACTTC
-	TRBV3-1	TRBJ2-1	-	CASSPSGYYNEQFF	TGTGCCAGCAGCCCCTCAGGATACTACAATGAGCAGTTCTTC
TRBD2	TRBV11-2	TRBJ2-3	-	CASSLELAADTRYF	TGTGCCAGCAGCTTAGAACTAGCGGCAGATACGCGGTATTTT
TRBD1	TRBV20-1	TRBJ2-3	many	CSARGQGVDTQYF	TGCAGTGCTAGGGGACAGGGGGTAGATACGCAGTATTTT
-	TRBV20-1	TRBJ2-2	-	CSARDRKGESNTGELFF	TGCAGTGCTAGAGATAGGAAGGGGGAGTCAAACACCGGGGAGCTGTTTTTT
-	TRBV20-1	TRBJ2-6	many	CSAATGGAGANVLTF	TGCAGTGCCGCGACAGGAGGAGCTGGGGCCAACGTCCTGACTTTC
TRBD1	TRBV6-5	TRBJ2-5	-	CASSWDREQETQYF	TGTGCCAGCAGCTGGGACAGGGAGCAAGAGACCCAGTACTTC
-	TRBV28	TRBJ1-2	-	CASSLRAQGSHGYTF	TGTGCCAGCAGTTTACGGGCCCAGGGCTCGCATGGCTACACCTTC
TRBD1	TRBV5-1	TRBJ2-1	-	CTSGSGTGNYNEQFF	TGCACCAGCGGCTCCGGGACAGGGAACTACAATGAGCAGTTCTTC
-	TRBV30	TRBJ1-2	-	CAWSTGTYGYTF	TGTGCCTGGAGTACAGGGACCTATGGCTACACCTTC
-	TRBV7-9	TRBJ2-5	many	CASSQKGAQYF	TGTGCCAGCAGCCAAAAGGGGGCCCAGTACTTC
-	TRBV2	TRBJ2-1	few	CASSGSSEVPSEQFF	TGTGCCAGCAGTGGTTCTAGCGAGGTTCCTAGTGAGCAGTTCTTC
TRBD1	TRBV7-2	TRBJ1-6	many	CASSPGQGPYNSPLHF	TGTGCCAGCAGCCCGGGACAGGGTCCCTATAATTCACCCCTCCACTTT
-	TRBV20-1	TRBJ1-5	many	CSAGRDTGQPQHF	TGCAGTGCTGGCCGGGACACAGGTCAGCCCCAGCATTTT
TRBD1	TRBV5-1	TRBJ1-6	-	CASSFIPGTENSPLHF	TGCGCCAGCAGCTTCATCCCCGGGACAGAGAATTCACCCCTCCACTTT
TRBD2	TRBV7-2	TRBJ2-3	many	CAIQDRRRGGDTQYF	TGTGCCATCCAAGATAGACGGCGGGGGGGCGATACGCAGTATTTT
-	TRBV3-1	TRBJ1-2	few	CASSLRSYGYTF	TGTGCCAGCAGCCTCCGATCCTATGGCTACACCTTC